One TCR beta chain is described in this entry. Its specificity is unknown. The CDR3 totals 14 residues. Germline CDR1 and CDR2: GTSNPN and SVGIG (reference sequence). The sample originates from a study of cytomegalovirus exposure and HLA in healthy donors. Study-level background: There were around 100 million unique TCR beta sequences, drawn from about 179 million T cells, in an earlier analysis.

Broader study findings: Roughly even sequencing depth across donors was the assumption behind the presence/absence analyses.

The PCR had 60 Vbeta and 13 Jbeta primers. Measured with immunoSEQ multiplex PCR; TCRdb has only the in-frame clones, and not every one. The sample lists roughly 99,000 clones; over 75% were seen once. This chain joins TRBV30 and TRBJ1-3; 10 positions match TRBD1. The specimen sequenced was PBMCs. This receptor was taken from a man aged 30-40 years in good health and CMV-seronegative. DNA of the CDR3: TGTGCGCGGGACAGGGGAGCCTCTGGAAACACCATATATTTT. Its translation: CARDRGASGNTIYF.